This T cell receptor (beta chain) was recorded in a study of lymphopenia after photon versus proton radiotherapy. V was pared by 6 bases and J by 2 bases, with 13 bases of the junction left unmatched. The CDR3 is 17 amino acids. Germline lookup yields CDR1 ENHRY and CDR2 SYGVKD. Clones were read by immunoSEQ multiplex PCR, and TCRdb kept only the in-frame ones, dropping some. Of more than 80,000 clones listed, 65% to 85% are singletons. This sample comprised peripheral blood, obtained from a patient treated with proton-based radiotherapy. This TCR was sampled from a man in his 60s with pancreatic cancer. The chain carries TRBV10-3 and TRBJ2-5; 9 bases are shared with TRBD1. CDR3 DNA: TGTGCCATCAGCGAGAGTGGACAGGGGATTTATCAAGAGACCCAGTACTTC. Protein: CAISESGQGIYQETQYF.